The 22 T cell receptor beta chains given below trace back to one sample, sequenced in a study of cytomegalovirus exposure and HLA in healthy donors. Libraries were prepared by immunoSEQ multiplex PCR; TCRdb keeps only in-frame clonotypes and omits some of them. The profile shows roughly 270,000 clones, 70% to 90% of them singletons. The sequenced material came from PBMCs. All receptors derive from a woman aged 18-29 years in good health and CMV-seronegative.

This clone has just one count. The CDR3: CATSTGLLPGNEQFF. CDR3 DNA: TGTGCCACCAGCACCGGACTACTACCCGGCAATGAGCAGTTCTTC. The chain uses TRBV15 and TRBJ2-1; possible D gene TRBD2, 6 bases. Germline CDR1 and CDR2: LNHNV and YYDKDF (reference sequence). CDR3 size: 15 residues. Trimming took 4 bases from V and 6 from J, leaving 16 bases between them.

The V and J genes are TRBV9 and TRBJ2-7; D is possibly TRBD2 (5 bases). CDR3 length: 16 residues. Germline CDR1 SGDLS, CDR2 YYNGEE. Trimming took off 3 bases at V and 3 bases at J, with 19 bases between the two ends. CDR3 nucleotides: TGTGCCAGCAGCGGGCGGAGGTCTGATGAAGGCTACGAGCAGTACTTC. Protein product: CASSGRRSDEGYEQYF.

V and J are TRBV27 and TRBJ2-5; 8 bases are shared with TRBD2. With V trimmed by 2 bases and J by 5 bases, 1 base remained unmatched. The CDR3 sequence is 13 residues long. In germline, CDR1 is MNHEY, CDR2 SMNVEV (reference sequence). CDR3 sequence (DNA): TGTGCCAGCAGTTTAACGGGGGGGGAGACCCAGTACTTC. It encodes CASSLTGGETQYF.

V is TRBV14 and J is TRBJ2-1, with 9 bases identical to TRBD2. V was clipped by 0 bases and J by 3 bases; unmatched bases: 9. Germline V gene data show CDR1 as SGHDN and CDR2 as FVKESK. This CDR3 spans 18 amino acids. The CDR3: CASSQDRASGALYNEQFF. For the CDR3, the DNA is TGTGCCAGCAGCCAAGATCGGGCTAGCGGGGCACTCTACAATGAGCAGTTCTTC.

J is TRBJ2-3 and V is TRBV5-1; a possible D gene is TRBD2 (5 bases). Germline CDR1 SGHRS, CDR2 YFSETQ. The CDR3 length is 15 residues. Trimming cost V 4 bases and J 0 bases, with 12 bases left between them. The DNA for the CDR3 is TGCGCCAGCAGCGCCGGACTCCTTAGCACAGATACGCAGTATTTT. Protein: CASSAGLLSTDTQYF.

This clone was seen once. CDR3 protein: CASSLVGQGYQETQYF. The CDR3 DNA sequence: TGTGCCAGCAGCTTGGTAGGGCAGGGCTACCAAGAGACCCAGTACTTC. This chain connects TRBV5-4 to TRBJ2-5; D perhaps matches TRBD1 (5 bases). Germline assignment: CDR1 SGHNT and CDR2 YYREEE (reference sequence). Trimming shortened V by 0 bases and J by 0 bases, and 12 bases separated the two germline ends. The CDR3 covers 16 residues.

V gene TRBV11-3 combines with J gene TRBJ1-1; tentative D call: TRBD1 (5 bases). The CDR3 length is 14 residues. Trimming took 4 bases from V and 1 from J, leaving 10 bases between them. Per the germline V gene, CDR1 is SGHNT and CDR2 is YENEEA. In DNA form, the CDR3 reads TGTGCCAGCAGCTCGGACGGGGGGAACACTGAAGCTTTCTTT. Translating it yields CASSSDGGNTEAFF.

The genes are TRBV28 and TRBJ2-7, with no clear D. The CDR3 totals 14 residues. Trimming stripped 10 bases from V and 5 bases from J, with 21 bases between. In germline, CDR1 is MDHEN, CDR2 SYDVKM. The CDR3 region is CATQPLTEIDEQYF. The CDR3 DNA reads as TGTGCCACTCAACCCCTTACGGAGATCGACGAGCAGTACTTC.

This clone has a single count. This chain uses TRBV19 with TRBJ1-5; a possible D gene is TRBD1 (6 bases). Germline CDR1 is LNHDA and CDR2 is SQIVND (reference sequence). Between the trimmed V and J ends, which lost 2 bases and 4 bases, there was a span of 12 bases. This CDR3 has 15 amino acids. The CDR3 DNA reads TGTGCCAGTAGTATACAAGGGACAATGAATCAGCCCCAGCATTTT. The encoded protein is CASSIQGTMNQPQHF.

The chain has TRBV6-5 and TRBJ1-1; weak D call: TRBD1 (6 bases). V lost 5 bases and J lost 6, with 10 bases in between. Per the germline V gene, CDR1 is MNHEY and CDR2 is SVGAGI. The CDR3 has 12 amino acids. DNA of the CDR3: TGTGCCAGCAGTAAGACAGGAGCTGAAGCTTTCTTT. This codes for CASSKTGAEAFF.

This clone occurred once. The V gene is TRBV18, the J gene TRBJ1-1, with D perhaps TRBD1 (5 bases). In germline, CDR1 is KGHSH, CDR2 LQKENI. The germline V and J ends were trimmed by 1 base and 4 bases, with 16 bases remaining between them. This CDR3 comprises 16 residues. The CDR3 DNA reads as TGTGCCAGCTCACCACAGAGAGTAGCGGGGCTCACTGAAGCTTTCTTT. Translation gives CASSPQRVAGLTEAFF.

This rearrangement joins TRBV6-1 to TRBJ1-1; possible D gene TRBD1, 6 bases. Germline CDR1 MNHNS, CDR2 SASEGT. V was shortened by 6 bases and J by 6 bases, with 11 bases between the two germline ends. The CDR3 totals 12 residues. CDR3 amino acids: CASSETGAEAFF. CDR3 nucleotide sequence: TGTGCCAGCAGCGAGACAGGTGCTGAAGCTTTCTTT.

The rearrangement joins TRBV9 to TRBJ2-5; 14 positions agree with TRBD2. The CDR3 runs to 16 residues. V was clipped by 1 base and J by 5 bases; unmatched bases: 4. CDR1 and CDR2 (germline): SGDLS, YYNGEE. The CDR3 loop reads CASSVSGLAGVETQYF. DNA for the CDR3: TGTGCCAGCAGCGTATCGGGACTAGCGGGGGTGGAGACCCAGTACTTC.

The chain combines TRBV5-1 with TRBJ2-2; perhaps TRBD2 as D (7 bases). V was trimmed by 0 bases and J by 4 bases, leaving 19 bases between them. The CDR3 has 18 amino acids. Germline CDR1 and CDR2: SGHRS and YFSETQ. CDR3: CASSLAGLGGDPTGELFF. Here the CDR3 DNA reads TGCGCCAGCAGCTTGGCCGGGTTAGGGGGGGACCCCACCGGGGAGCTGTTTTTT.

The chain uses TRBV5-1 and TRBJ2-1; 16 positions agree with TRBD2. CDR3 size: 18 residues. The germline V gene encodes CDR1 SGHRS and CDR2 YFSETQ. J gave up 9 bases and V 0 bases, and 9 bases lay outside the gene matches. CDR3 in DNA: TGCGCCAGCAGCTTGGCCGGGACTAGCGGGAGGGTCAGTAGTGAGCAGTTCTTC. Its protein product is CASSLAGTSGRVSSEQFF.

V usage is TRBV7-9 and J usage is TRBJ1-1; no clear D. Germline CDR1 and CDR2: SEHNR and FQNEAQ (reference sequence). The CDR3 extends over 11 amino acids. V lost 2 bases and J lost 6, with 4 bases in between. CDR3 DNA sequence: TGTGCCAGCAGCTTATTAGCTGAAGCTTTCTTT. This gives the protein CASSLLAEAFF.

The genes are TRBV6-5 and TRBJ1-2; tentatively, D is TRBD1 (5 bases). Trimming removed 0 bases at V and 0 bases at J, with 8 bases between. Germline V gene sequence: CDR1 MNHEY, CDR2 SVGAGI. The CDR3 covers 15 residues. The CDR3 DNA follows: TGTGCCAGCAGTTACTCCCTCAGGGCTAACTATGGCTACACCTTC. This translates into CASSYSLRANYGYTF.

The rearrangement links TRBV18 to TRBJ2-7, with 11 bases fitting TRBD2. CDR1 is KGHSH, CDR2 LQKENI, per germline. This CDR3 is built from 15 residues. The junction had 2 bases not matched to a gene; V was cut back by 4 bases and J by 0 bases. CDR3 coding DNA: TGTGCCAGCTCACTCACTAGCGGGGGCTCCTACGAGCAGTACTTC. Translation: CASSLTSGGSYEQYF.

The V gene is TRBV19, the J gene TRBJ2-3; possible D gene TRBD2, 6 bases. The CDR3 has 17 amino acids. In germline, CDR1 is LNHDA, CDR2 SQIVND (reference sequence). Trimming pared 3 bases from V and 4 bases from J, leaving 20 bases between. CDR3 bases: TGTGCCAGTAGTATTACGACGCGGGAAGCCCTAGCAGATACGCAGTATTTT. Its translation: CASSITTREALADTQYF.

DNA for the CDR3: TGTGCCAGTAGTCTTTCGTCAGGGGGACCCTACGAGCAGTACTTC. Translating gives CASSLSSGGPYEQYF. The rearrangement uses TRBV19 and TRBJ2-7, with 7 bases matching TRBD1. Germline V gene lookup returns CDR1 LNHDA and CDR2 SQIVND (reference sequence). The CDR3 length is 15 residues. V shed 5 bases, J shed 2 bases, and the junction held 9 bases outside the gene matches.

This rearrangement joins TRBV28 to TRBJ1-2; 7 nucleotides match TRBD1. Unmatched junction bases numbered 17, after V lost 7 bases and J lost 0 bases. CDR1 is MDHEN, CDR2 SYDVKM, per germline. This CDR3 comprises 18 residues. The CDR3 reads CASTTIGGGGQSNYGYTF. For the CDR3, the DNA is TGTGCCAGCACCACTATAGGCGGGGGGGGACAGTCTAACTATGGCTACACCTTC.

CDR3 nucleotide sequence: TGTGCCAGCAGTGGGGAGTGGAAGGGCTACAATGAGCAGTTCTTC. It specifies CASSGEWKGYNEQFF. J is TRBJ2-1 and V is TRBV25-1, with D maybe TRBD2 (5 bases). The V and J ends lost 4 bases and 3 bases respectively, with 13 bases between them. Germline lookup yields CDR1 MGHDK and CDR2 SYGVNS. CDR3 size: 15 residues. Complete variable domain (other parts from reference TRBV25-1 and TRBJ2-1): EADIYQTPRYLVIGTGKKITLECSQTMGHDKMYWYQQDPGMELHLIHYSYGVNSTEKGDLSSESTVSRIRTEHFPLTLESARPSHTSQYLCASSGEWKGYNEQFFGPGTRLTVL.